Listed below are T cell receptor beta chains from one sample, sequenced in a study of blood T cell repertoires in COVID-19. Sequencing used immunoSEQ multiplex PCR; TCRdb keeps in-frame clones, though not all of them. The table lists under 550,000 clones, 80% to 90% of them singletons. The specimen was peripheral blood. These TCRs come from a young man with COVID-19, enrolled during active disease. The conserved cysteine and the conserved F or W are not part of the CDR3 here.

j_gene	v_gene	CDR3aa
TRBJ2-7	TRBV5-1	ASSLPKAGGPITYEQY
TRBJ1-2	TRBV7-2	ASRDGTATDGYT
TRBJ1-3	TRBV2	ASSVQGANTIY
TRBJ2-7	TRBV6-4	ASSEGDNYEQY
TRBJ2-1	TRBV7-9	ASSLVDSGSSNEQF
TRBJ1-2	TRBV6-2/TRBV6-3	ASSFTGGFYGYT
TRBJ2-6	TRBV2	ASSLDTSGANVLT
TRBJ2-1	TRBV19	ASSIGGQTYNEQF
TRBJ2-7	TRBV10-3	AINKAGGAGDEQY
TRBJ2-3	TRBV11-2	ASSSRLAVVTDTQY
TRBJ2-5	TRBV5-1	ASSFITSGQETQY
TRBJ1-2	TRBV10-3	AATPLPRDGYT
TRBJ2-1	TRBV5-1	ASSTIPSLSNEQF
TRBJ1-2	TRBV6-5	ATRRGWDGYT
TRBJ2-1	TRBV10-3	AISVGDSGSNEQF
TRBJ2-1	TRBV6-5	ASSWGQTYNEQF
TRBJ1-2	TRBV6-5	ASRATGGYGYT
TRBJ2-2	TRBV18	ASAPLRGTNTGELF
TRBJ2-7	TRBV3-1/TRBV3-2	ASSQVGGPSEQY
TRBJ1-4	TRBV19	ASRPGQGNEKLF
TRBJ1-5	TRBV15	ATSRRGIYSNQPQH
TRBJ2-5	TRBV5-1	ASSRIAGGQSTQY